Sequencing of this T cell receptor (beta chain) was carried out in a study of CD8 T cells in Susac syndrome. An input of roughly 0.5 to 1 ug of RNA was subjected to reverse transcription using random hexamers. Amplification of TCR beta CDR3 across 54 Vbeta and 13 Jbeta was performed with immunoSEQ multiplex PCR. TCRdb independently ran MiXCR on the immunoSEQ multiplex PCR reads; one entry per CDR3 protein. The table lists about 150,000 distinct CDR3 sequences, 92% of them singletons. CDR3 length equals 16 residues. Looked up from germline, CDR1 is LGHNA and CDR2 is YSLEER. V shed 1 base, J shed 4 bases, and the junction held 5 bases outside the gene matches.

The chain employs TRBV4-3 and TRBJ2-2; 8 bases match TRBD1. The sample comprised CD4+ T cells from PBMCs. The clonotype comes from a human donor in good health. The CDR3 reads CASSQAPGQGTGELFF. The CDR3 bases are TGCGCCAGCAGCCAAGCTCCCGGACAGGGCACCGGGGAGCTGTTTTTT.